These 7 T cell receptor beta chains were sequenced from one sample in a study of blood T cell repertoires in COVID-19. TCRdb keeps only in-frame clones here, not all; method: immunoSEQ multiplex PCR. The data contain 150,000 to 200,000 clones, about 80% of them singletons. Source material: PBMCs or T cells enriched from blood (not recorded which). The receptor source for this set is a man between 50 and 59 years old who had recovered from COVID-19.

The rearrangement joins TRBV24-1 to TRBJ2-2; the match to TRBD1 covers 10 bases. The junction had 8 bases not matched to a gene; V was cut back by 1 base and J by 4 bases. This CDR3 contains 18 residues. Germline V gives CDR1 KGHDR, CDR2 SFDVKD. The CDR3, as DNA: TGTGCCACCAGTGATTTTTTTGGACAGGGGGGGTTCACCGGGGAGCTGTTTTTT. Amino acids: CATSDFFGQGGFTGELFF.

The genes are TRBV6-5 and TRBJ2-7; 9 nucleotides align to TRBD1. CDR3 length: 14 residues. Germline CDR1 is MNHEY and CDR2 is SVGAGI. The trim removed 2 bases at V and 2 bases at J, leaving 1 base unmatched. The CDR3 loop is CASSYGTGTYEQYF. The CDR3 DNA reads TGTGCCAGCAGTTACGGGACAGGGACCTACGAGCAGTACTTC.

V and J are TRBV6-4 and TRBJ2-2, with TRBD2 as a possible D gene (6 bases). The V gene lost 6 bases and the J gene lost 2 bases, with 10 bases spanning the gap. CDR1 is MRHNA and CDR2 is SNTAGT in the germline V gene. This CDR3 has 14 residues. The CDR3: CASSLSGNTGELFF. For the CDR3, the DNA is TGTGCCAGCAGCCTTAGCGGTAACACCGGGGAGCTGTTTTTT.

This rearrangement joins TRBV6-4 to TRBJ2-3; TRBD2 matches at 10 bases. Losses at the gene ends were 2 bases for V and 2 bases for J; bases not matched to a gene: 1. Germline V gene sequence: CDR1 MRHNA, CDR2 SNTAGT. CDR3 length equals 15 residues. The CDR3: CASSDTSGTTDTQYF. DNA for the CDR3: TGTGCCAGCAGTGACACTAGCGGGACCACAGATACGCAGTATTTT.

The chain recombines TRBV3-1 (or the pseudogene TRBV3-2) with TRBJ1-2; tentative D call: TRBD1 (5 bases). The V end was cut by 2 bases, the J end by 4 bases, with 8 bases between. Germline V gives CDR1 LGHDT, CDR2 YNNKEL (reference sequence). This CDR3 region has 13 residues. The CDR3 loop is CASSQRGSYGYTF. The CDR3, as DNA: TGTGCCAGCAGCCAAAGGGGAAGCTATGGCTACACCTTC.

The V call is TRBV19, the J call TRBJ1-1; 10 nucleotides align to TRBD1. The CDR3 totals 15 residues. In germline, CDR1 is LNHDA, CDR2 SQIVND (reference sequence). V dropped 8 bases and J dropped 4; count of bases not matched to a gene: 10. The CDR3 loop is CASGGTGVRGTEAFF. CDR3 DNA sequence: TGTGCCAGTGGGGGGACAGGGGTTCGGGGCACTGAAGCTTTCTTT.

V is TRBV21-1 and J is TRBJ2-1; TRBD2 is taken as the D call from the table, unchecked against the DNA. TRBV21-1 is reported as a pseudogene. The CDR3 runs to 13 residues. The CDR3 DNA reads as TGTGCCAGCAGCAACGTGGGGGGGCATGAGCAGTTCTTC. Translated: CASSNVGGHEQFF.